The clone carrying this T cell receptor beta chain was seen repeatedly, ten times or more. Genomic DNA constituted the template upon which TCR beta VDJ and CDR3 profiling was performed. TCRdb recomputed calls from the reads with MiXCR, one row per CDR3 protein. The repertoire has about 180,000 distinct CDR3 sequences, roughly 50% of them found once; the top ten carry under 15%. This sample was included in a study of CD8+CD57+ T cells in acquired aplastic anemia. Study details: DNA recovered from sorted CD4+ and CD8+ cells had a mean of approximately 3 ug.

Selection for sequencing was limited to patients who had shown CD8+CD57+ cell expansion by flow cytometry. Each patient had severe acquired aplastic anemia. J gave up 4 bases and V 0 bases, and 4 bases lay outside the gene matches. Germline V gives CDR1 SGHRS, CDR2 YFSETQ. The CDR3 extends over 16 amino acids. Sample: sorted CD4+, CD8+, or CD8+CD57+ T cells (not recorded which) from PBMCs. This clonotype was obtained from a human donor with aplastic anemia. The rearrangement links TRBV5-1 to TRBJ2-1; TRBD2 matches 10 bases. The CDR3 sequence is CASSLDGLAEYNEQFF. The CDR3 region has the DNA TGCGCCAGCAGCTTGGATGGACTAGCGGAATACAATGAGCAGTTCTTC.